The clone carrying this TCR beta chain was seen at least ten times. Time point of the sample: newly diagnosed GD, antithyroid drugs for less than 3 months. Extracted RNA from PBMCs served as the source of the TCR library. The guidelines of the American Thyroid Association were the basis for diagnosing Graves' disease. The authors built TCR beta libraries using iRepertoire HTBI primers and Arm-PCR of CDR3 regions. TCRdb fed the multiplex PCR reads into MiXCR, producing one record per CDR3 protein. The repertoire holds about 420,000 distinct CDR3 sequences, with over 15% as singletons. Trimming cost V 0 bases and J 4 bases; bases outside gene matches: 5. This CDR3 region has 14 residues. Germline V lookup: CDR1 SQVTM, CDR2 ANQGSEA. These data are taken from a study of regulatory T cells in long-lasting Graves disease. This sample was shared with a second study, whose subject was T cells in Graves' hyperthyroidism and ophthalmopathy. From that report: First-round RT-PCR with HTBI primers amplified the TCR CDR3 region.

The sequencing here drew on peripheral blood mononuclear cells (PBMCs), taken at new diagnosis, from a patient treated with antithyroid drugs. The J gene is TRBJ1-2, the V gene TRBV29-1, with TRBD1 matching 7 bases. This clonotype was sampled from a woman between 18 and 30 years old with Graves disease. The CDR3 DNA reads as TGCAGCGTTGAAGAACAAGGGGGCGGCTATGGCTACACCTTC. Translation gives CSVEEQGGGYGYTF. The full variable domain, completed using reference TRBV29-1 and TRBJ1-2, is SAVISQKPSRDICQRGTSLTIQCQVDSQVTMMFWYRQQPGQSLTLIATANQGSEATYESGFVIDKFPISRPNLTFSTLTVSNMSPEDSSIYLCSVEEQGGGYGYTFGSGTRLTVV.